The next 27 T cell receptor beta chains were all read from a single sample in a study of CD8+ T cells in alopecia areata. cDNA prepared by RNA extraction and subsequent reverse transcription served as the template for sequencing. The protocol was immunoSEQ multiplex PCR, while the TCRdb copy is restricted to in-frame clones and leaves out a portion. The top ten hold less than 0.6% of the sample, which has 220,000 or so clones, 50% to 65% seen once. The sequencing used CD4+ T cells sorted from blood, collected at week 0. These receptors were collected from a human donor with alopecia areata.

This clone appeared once. V and J are TRBV6-5 and TRBJ1-1; D may be TRBD1 (6 bases). From germline, CDR1 is MNHEY and CDR2 SVGAGI. V was cut by 2 bases and J by 5 bases, with 12 bases left in between. The CDR3 covers 14 residues. This CDR3 is CASSYAGAVTEAFF. For the CDR3, the DNA is TGTGCCAGCAGTTACGCGGGGGCAGTGACTGAAGCTTTCTTT.

The chain combines TRBV6-5 with TRBJ2-3; D not certain. Germline assignment: CDR1 MNHEY and CDR2 SVGAGI. Trimming stripped 6 bases from V and 0 bases from J, with 13 bases between. This CDR3 has 15 residues. The CDR3 reads CASSATYRSTDTQYF. As DNA, the CDR3 is TGTGCCAGCAGCGCGACGTATCGGAGCACAGATACGCAGTATTTT.

The chain joins TRBV5-5 to TRBJ2-7; D gene ambiguous. V was clipped by 4 bases and J by 6 bases, with 17 bases between them. Germline V gene lookup returns CDR1 SGHKS and CDR2 YYEKEE (reference sequence). CDR3 length: 14 residues. This CDR3 is CASSPGLGQFEQYF. The CDR3 coding sequence is TGTGCCAGCAGCCCCGGTTTAGGGCAGTTCGAGCAGTACTTC.

The chain uses TRBV5-6 and TRBJ2-7, with TRBD2 as a possible D gene (5 bases). V lost 5 bases to trimming and J lost 4 bases, with 13 bases between them. Germline values: CDR1 SGHDT, CDR2 YYEEEE. The CDR3 covers 13 residues. CDR3 nucleotide sequence: TGTGCCAGCAGTTCCCCTCGGGGTTACGAGCAGTACTTC. Protein product: CASSSPRGYEQYF.

The chain couples TRBV6-5 to TRBJ1-5; D is uncertain. Germline CDR1 reads MNHEY; CDR2 reads SVGAGI. V lost 4 bases to trimming and J lost 0 bases, with 4 bases between them. This CDR3 has 13 amino acids. CDR3 DNA sequence: TGTGCCAGCAGTTTGGATAGCAATCAGCCCCAGCATTTT. It translates to CASSLDSNQPQHF.

J is TRBJ1-4 and V is TRBV29-1; D remains ambiguous. The CDR3 has 13 residues. Between the trimmed V and J ends, which lost 4 bases and 0 bases, there was a span of 6 bases. Germline V CDR1 and CDR2: SQVTM, ANQGSEA. CDR3 in DNA: TGCAGCGTTGTAGTTGCAACTAATGAAAAACTGTTTTTT. It yields the protein CSVVVATNEKLFF.

This chain uses TRBV30 with TRBJ1-5; no reliable D call. Germline V gene sequence: CDR1 GTSNPN, CDR2 SVGIG (reference sequence). The CDR3 has 13 residues. The V and J ends lost 1 base and 4 bases respectively, with 8 bases between them. The CDR3 bases are TGTGCCTGGAGTGGAGGTCCAAATCAGCCCCAGCATTTT. Residues: CAWSGGPNQPQHF.

The J gene is TRBJ2-1, the V gene TRBV6-5, with 7 bases aligning to TRBD2. The CDR3 length is 16 residues. Germline values: CDR1 MNHEY, CDR2 SVGAGI. The V and J ends lost 4 bases and 0 bases, in that order; junction bases with no gene match: 6. CDR3 bases: TGTGCCAGCAGTTCGCCCACGGGAGGCTCCTACAATGAGCAGTTCTTC. Encoded protein: CASSSPTGGSYNEQFF.

This chain joins TRBV6-5 and TRBJ2-1; D gene uncertain. Trimming pared 0 bases from V and 2 bases from J, leaving 8 bases between. Germline CDR1 reads MNHEY; CDR2 reads SVGAGI. The CDR3 is made up of 15 amino acids. CDR3: CASSYSSITYNEQFF. The DNA for the CDR3 is TGTGCCAGCAGTTACTCATCAATTACCTACAATGAGCAGTTCTTC.

The DNA of the CDR3 is TGTGCCAGCAGTGAAGCTAGACAGGGTTGGGAAAAACTGTTTTTT. Protein: CASSEARQGWEKLFF. V is TRBV2 and J is TRBJ1-4; the match to TRBD1 covers 7 bases. V lost 0 bases, J lost 8 bases, and 6 bases stayed unmatched. The CDR3 is 15 residues long. CDR1 is SNHLY, CDR2 FYNNEI, per germline. Combining the CDR3 with reference TRBV2 and TRBJ1-4 gives the whole variable domain EPEVTQTPSHQVTQMGQEVILRCVPISNHLYFYWYRQILGQKVEFLVSFYNNEISEKSEIFDDQFSVERPDGSNFTLKIRSTKLEDSAMYFCASSEARQGWEKLFFGSGTQLSVL.

Here the CDR3 DNA reads TGCGCCAGCAGCTTGGATCGCGACCCGACCTACGAGCAGTACTTC. It encodes CASSLDRDPTYEQYF. The chain links TRBV5-1 to TRBJ2-7; D not certain. From germline, CDR1 is SGHRS and CDR2 YFSETQ. Trimming removed 0 bases from V and 2 bases from J, with 12 bases in between. CDR3 length: 15 residues.

This clone was detected only once. The CDR3 reads CASSPSAGGGYGYTF. The CDR3 nucleotides are TGTGCCAGCAGTCCCTCGGCAGGGGGCGGGTATGGCTACACCTTC. The chain employs TRBV6-5 and TRBJ1-2, with TRBD1 matching 8 bases. Unmatched junction bases numbered 10, after V lost 5 bases and J lost 5 bases. Germline CDR1 reads MNHEY; CDR2 reads SVGAGI. This CDR3 has 15 residues.

The chain combines TRBV30 with TRBJ1-4; D not resolved. The CDR3 contains 13 residues. With 1 base removed from V and 8 bases from J, the gap between germline ends came to 11 bases. Germline CDR1 GTSNPN, CDR2 SVGIG (reference sequence). The CDR3 region has the DNA TGTGCCTGGAGTGGGCCCCTTGGGGAAAAACTGTTTTTT. The encoded protein is CAWSGPLGEKLFF.

The chain joins TRBV6-5 to TRBJ1-1, with no clear D. The V and J ends lost 0 bases and 1 base respectively, with 12 bases between them. The CDR3 loop spans 16 amino acids. The germline CDR1 and CDR2 sequences are MNHEY and SVGAGI. DNA of the CDR3: TGTGCCAGCAGTTACTCTATTTCCGGCGGGAACACTGAAGCTTTCTTT. Translating gives CASSYSISGGNTEAFF.

This chain uses TRBV9 with TRBJ1-1; D not resolved. CDR1 is SGDLS and CDR2 is YYNGEE in the germline V gene. V was cut by 4 bases and J by 1 base, with 17 bases left in between. This CDR3 has 16 residues. The CDR3 spells CASSPPRVTSNTEAFF. CDR3 sequence (DNA): TGTGCCAGCAGCCCCCCGCGAGTTACTTCGAACACTGAAGCTTTCTTT.

The chain is built from TRBV6-5 and TRBJ1-1; D gene uncertain. Germline V gives CDR1 MNHEY, CDR2 SVGAGI. The CDR3 has 13 amino acids. V lost 6 bases and J 1 base, leaving 9 bases between the germline ends. The CDR3 coding sequence is TGTGCCAGCAGCCGGGGAGCGAACACTGAAGCTTTCTTT. This gives the protein CASSRGANTEAFF.

This chain links TRBV5-6 with TRBJ1-1; the match to TRBD1 covers 8 bases. Looked up from germline, CDR1 is SGHDT and CDR2 is YYEEEE. The CDR3 runs to 14 residues. V shed 2 bases, J shed 3 bases, and the junction held 3 bases outside the gene matches. CDR3 amino acids: CASSFSRGHTEAFF. The DNA for the CDR3 is TGTGCCAGCAGCTTTTCCAGGGGGCACACTGAAGCTTTCTTT.

This chain uses TRBV2 with TRBJ2-3, with TRBD2 matching 11 bases. The V segment lost 6 bases and the J segment 3 bases; nucleotides outside the gene matches: 5. CDR1 and CDR2 (germline): SNHLY, FYNNEI. The CDR3 extends over 15 amino acids. The CDR3 here is CASRIGTSGTDTQYF. The CDR3 bases are TGTGCCAGCAGGATTGGGACTAGCGGTACAGATACGCAGTATTTT. Drawing the rest from reference TRBV2 and TRBJ2-3, the complete variable domain is EPEVTQTPSHQVTQMGQEVILRCVPISNHLYFYWYRQILGQKVEFLVSFYNNEISEKSEIFDDQFSVERPDGSNFTLKIRSTKLEDSAMYFCASRIGTSGTDTQYFGPGTRLTVL.

In this sample, this clone turned up a few times. The V and J genes are TRBV7-2 and TRBJ2-7, with D perhaps matching TRBD1 (6 bases). CDR3 length: 13 amino acids. Germline CDR1 reads SGHTA; CDR2 reads FQGNSA. V gave up 1 base and J gave up 6 bases, with 10 bases separating them. CDR3 residues: CASSLVKGGEQYF. The CDR3 nucleotides read TGTGCCAGCAGCTTAGTAAAAGGGGGCGAGCAGTACTTC. The full variable domain, in which reference TRBV7-2 and TRBJ2-7 provide the parts outside the CDR3, is GAGVSQSPSNKVTEKGKDVELRCDPISGHTALYWYRQSLGQGLEFLIYFQGNSAPDKSGLPSDRFSAERTGGSVSTLTIQRTQQEDSAVYLCASSLVKGGEQYFGPGTRLTVT.

In this sample, this clone turned up a few times. The J gene is TRBJ2-3, the V gene TRBV29-1, with TRBD1 matching 8 bases. CDR1 and CDR2 from the germline V gene are SQVTM and ANQGSEA. This CDR3 is built from 13 residues. V gave up 8 bases and J gave up 4 bases; unmatched junction bases: 8. The DNA of the CDR3 is TGCAGCCTCGCCAGGGGGCGGGCAGATACGCAGTATTTT. Translated: CSLARGRADTQYF.

The chain uses TRBV5-6 and TRBJ2-1; 13 bases agree with TRBD2. Germline CDR1 reads SGHDT; CDR2 reads YYEEEE. This CDR3 is 15 amino acids long. V dropped 5 bases and J dropped 4; count of bases not matched to a gene: 3. DNA of the CDR3: TGTGCCAGCAGTAGGACTAGCGGGGGATACAATGAGCAGTTCTTC. Encoded protein: CASSRTSGGYNEQFF. Together with reference TRBV5-6 and TRBJ2-1, the CDR3 gives the full variable domain: DAGVTQSPTHLIKTRGQQVTLRCSPKSGHDTVSWYQQALGQGPQFIFQYYEEEERQRGNFPDRFSGHQFPNYSSELNVNALLLGDSALYLCASSRTSGGYNEQFFGPGTRLTVL.

This clone has more than one count but fewer than ten. The chain links TRBV7-6 to TRBJ2-7; D perhaps matches TRBD1 (6 bases). Germline CDR1 is SGHVS and CDR2 is FNYEAQ. Trimming took off 5 bases at V and 0 bases at J, with 8 bases between the two ends. The CDR3 sequence is 13 residues long. The CDR3: CASSAGASYEQYF. Written as DNA, the CDR3 is TGTGCCAGCAGCGCAGGGGCCTCCTACGAGCAGTACTTC.

The rearrangement uses TRBV5-1 and TRBJ2-1; no clear D gene. V was trimmed by 0 bases and J by 9 bases, leaving 16 bases between them. Per the germline V gene, CDR1 is SGHRS and CDR2 is YFSETQ. The CDR3 totals 15 residues. The CDR3 nucleotides are TGCGCCAGCAGCTTGGAAGGTTGGAGTGCTGGTGAGCAGTTCTTC. Translated, it gives CASSLEGWSAGEQFF.

The V call is TRBV6-1, the J call TRBJ2-1; D call uncertain. The CDR3 covers 18 residues. Germline V gene data show CDR1 as MNHNS and CDR2 as SASEGT. V was shortened by 1 base and J by 2 bases, with 18 bases between the two germline ends. The DNA for the CDR3 is TGTGCCAGCAGTGAAGGTCATCTACTATCCCTCACCTACAATGAGCAGTTCTTC. Its protein product is CASSEGHLLSLTYNEQFF.

The V call is TRBV13, the J call TRBJ2-3, with 7 positions matching TRBD2. Germline V gene data show CDR1 as PRHDT and CDR2 as FYEKMQ (reference sequence). V trimming: 7 bases; J trimming: 5 bases; junction bases outside the gene matches: 12. CDR3 length: 15 amino acids. CDR3 residues: CASTRRESRGDTQYF. The CDR3 DNA sequence: TGTGCCAGCACCAGGCGGGAGAGTCGAGGAGATACGCAGTATTTT. The full variable domain, completed using reference TRBV13 and TRBJ2-3, is AAGVIQSPRHLIKEKRETATLKCYPIPRHDTVYWYQQGPGQDPQFLISFYEKMQSDKGSIPDRFSAQQFSDYHSELNMSSLELGDSALYFCASTRRESRGDTQYFGPGTRLTVL.

The chain has TRBV19 and TRBJ1-5; D unresolved. Germline CDR1 is LNHDA and CDR2 is SQIVND (reference sequence). V lost 3 bases and J lost 4, with 7 bases in between. CDR3 size: 13 residues. The DNA of the CDR3 is TGTGCCAGTAGTATCAAGATTAATCAGCCCCAGCATTTT. This codes for CASSIKINQPQHF.

Ten or more counts support this clone. The V and J genes are TRBV9 and TRBJ2-3; TRBD2 agrees at 9 bases. The germline V gene has CDR1 SGDLS and CDR2 YYNGEE. The V segment lost 0 bases and the J segment 0 bases; nucleotides outside the gene matches: 5. This CDR3 is built from 17 residues. For the CDR3, the DNA is TGTGCCAGCAGCGTAGAGCGGGGGGCTCGTAGCACAGATACGCAGTATTTT. It codes for CASSVERGARSTDTQYF.